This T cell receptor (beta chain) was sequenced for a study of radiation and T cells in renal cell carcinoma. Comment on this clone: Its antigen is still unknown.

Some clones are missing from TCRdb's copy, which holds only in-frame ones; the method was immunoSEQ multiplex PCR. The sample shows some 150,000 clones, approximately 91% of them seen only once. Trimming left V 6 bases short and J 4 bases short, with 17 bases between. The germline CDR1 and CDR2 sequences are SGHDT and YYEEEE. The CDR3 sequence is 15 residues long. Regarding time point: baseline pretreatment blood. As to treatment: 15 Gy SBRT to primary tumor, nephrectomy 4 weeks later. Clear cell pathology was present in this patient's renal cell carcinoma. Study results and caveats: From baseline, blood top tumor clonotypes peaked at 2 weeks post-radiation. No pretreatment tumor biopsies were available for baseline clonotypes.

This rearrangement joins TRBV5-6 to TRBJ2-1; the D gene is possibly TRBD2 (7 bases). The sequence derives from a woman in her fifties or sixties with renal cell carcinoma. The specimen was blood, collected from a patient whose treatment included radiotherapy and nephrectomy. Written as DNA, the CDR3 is TGTGCCAGCACTCGGCGGGGGACACCTTACAATGAGCAGTTCTTC. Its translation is CASTRRGTPYNEQFF. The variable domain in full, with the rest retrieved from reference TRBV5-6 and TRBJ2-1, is DAGVTQSPTHLIKTRGQQVTLRCSPKSGHDTVSWYQQALGQGPQFIFQYYEEEERQRGNFPDRFSGHQFPNYSSELNVNALLLGDSALYLCASTRRGTPYNEQFFGPGTRLTVL.